This T cell receptor (beta chain) was obtained from a study of cytomegalovirus exposure and HLA in healthy donors. Study-level results: The productive fraction for most TCR beta V segments was about 90% or about 30% in an earlier analysis.

The CDR3 totals 17 residues. The germline CDR1 and CDR2 sequences are ENHRY and SYGVKD. V shed 2 bases, J shed 6 bases, and the junction held 8 bases outside the gene matches. 60 Vbeta and 13 Jbeta primers were used in PCR. TCRdb's copy holds only in-frame clones and misses some; the assay was immunoSEQ multiplex PCR. The data hold 100,000 to 150,000 clones, with approximately 78% observed a single time. Of note for this clone: Its specificity is unknown.

Each donor's status was that of a healthy bone marrow donor. This TCR was sampled from a woman in her twenties or thirties in good health and CMV-seronegative. Source material: PBMCs. This chain connects TRBV10-3 to TRBJ2-3, with 13 positions matching TRBD2. CDR3 protein: CAISEALGLAGMDTQYF. DNA of the CDR3: TGTGCCATCAGTGAGGCCCTGGGACTAGCGGGGATGGATACGCAGTATTTT.